The rows below give T cell receptor beta chains drawn from one sample of a study of beta chain features in type 1 diabetes. Profiled with immunoSEQ multiplex PCR; TCRdb holds only in-frame clones, not every one. The sample shows 250,000 to 300,000 clones, less than 30% of them seen only once. Sequences were obtained from naive CD4+ T cells from blood. All receptors come from a young woman with type 1 diabetes. Both conserved end residues are part of each CDR3. D genes are given only for firm matches. For some rows the clone size is stated as once, few or many, or as a class when expanded; others skip it.

CDR3 protein: CAWDRENIQYF
clone size: few
D gene: TRBD1
V gene: TRBV30

CDR3 protein: CASSLGWRGSYNEQFF
clone size: few
D gene: NA
V gene: TRBV7-6

CDR3 protein: CASSIPGLAGGPSTDTQYF
clone size: few
D gene: TRBD2
V gene: TRBV11-2

CDR3 protein: CAWSVPGLTIYEQYF
clone size: few
D gene: NA
V gene: TRBV30

CDR3 protein: CASSGTGFQTQYF
clone size: NA
D gene: TRBD1
V gene: TRBV25-1

CDR3 protein: CAWRGTDTEAFF
clone size: NA
D gene: NA
V gene: TRBV30

CDR3 protein: CASSTAGTAYGYTF
clone size: NA
D gene: TRBD1
V gene: TRBV28

CDR3 protein: CAWSRQGEGNTEAFF
clone size: NA
D gene: TRBD1
V gene: TRBV30

CDR3 protein: CAREGQNNYGYTF
clone size: NA
D gene: TRBD1
V gene: TRBV6-5

CDR3 protein: CASSLDGQGSTGELFF
clone size: NA
D gene: TRBD1
V gene: TRBV5-1

CDR3 protein: CASSDRSTSGREQYF
clone size: NA
D gene: TRBD2
V gene: TRBV25-1

CDR3 protein: CASSSERGDTQYF
clone size: few
D gene: NA
V gene: TRBV7-2

CDR3 protein: CASRSRDRGHHEQFF
clone size: few
D gene: NA
V gene: TRBV21-1

CDR3 protein: CATLRGTDQPQHF
clone size: NA
D gene: TRBD1
V gene: TRBV6-1

CDR3 protein: CASSSPGRWYGYTF
clone size: once
D gene: NA
V gene: TRBV11-2

CDR3 protein: CASSRRVSQETQYF
clone size: NA
D gene: NA
V gene: TRBV19

CDR3 protein: CASRENLIGTDTQYF
clone size: few
D gene: NA
V gene: TRBV2

CDR3 protein: CAWSRWADGDQISNQPQHF
clone size: NA
D gene: NA
V gene: TRBV30

CDR3 protein: CASSEGQARSGANVLTF
clone size: NA
D gene: TRBD1
V gene: TRBV28

CDR3 protein: CASSPDRNTGELFF
clone size: few
D gene: NA
V gene: TRBV18

CDR3 protein: CGHSLNYGYTF
clone size: NA
D gene: NA
V gene: TRBV30

CDR3 protein: CASRNGLATDTQYF
clone size: few
D gene: TRBD2
V gene: TRBV5-4

CDR3 protein: CATSRGRDNEQFF
clone size: few
D gene: NA
V gene: TRBV15

CDR3 protein: CASRPGGRNTEAFF
clone size: few
D gene: NA
V gene: TRBV19

CDR3 protein: CATSSGQGDEKLFF
clone size: NA
D gene: TRBD1
V gene: TRBV15

CDR3 protein: CASSVGGQGNEQFF
clone size: few
D gene: TRBD1
V gene: TRBV9

CDR3 protein: CASYQAPSSYNEQFF
clone size: NA
D gene: NA
V gene: TRBV5-1

CDR3 protein: CAWSVGTGAPYEQYF
clone size: few
D gene: TRBD1
V gene: TRBV30

CDR3 protein: CASSLDSSSYNEQFF
clone size: NA
D gene: NA
V gene: TRBV7-3

CDR3 protein: CASSVAGTSVSYEQYF
clone size: NA
D gene: TRBD2
V gene: TRBV19

CDR3 protein: CASRYLDLQEGYTF
clone size: NA
D gene: NA
V gene: TRBV28

CDR3 protein: CASSERDRASYEQYF
clone size: NA
D gene: TRBD1
V gene: TRBV9

CDR3 protein: CATSPFDRDSGELFF
clone size: NA
D gene: TRBD1
V gene: TRBV15

CDR3 protein: CASSRRSPPAGEQFF
clone size: NA
D gene: NA
V gene: TRBV19

CDR3 protein: CASSGDREFYEQYF
clone size: NA
D gene: TRBD1
V gene: TRBV2

CDR3 protein: CASSQGPGLAVQETQYF
clone size: few
D gene: TRBD2
V gene: TRBV4-1

CDR3 protein: CASSPPPSASDTQYF
clone size: once
D gene: NA
V gene: TRBV11-2

CDR3 protein: CAWSGAGADQTQYF
clone size: NA
D gene: TRBD2
V gene: TRBV30

CDR3 protein: CASSLMQGVEKLFF
clone size: few
D gene: TRBD1
V gene: TRBV7-9

CDR3 protein: CSVSTGTDTQYF
clone size: NA
D gene: TRBD1
V gene: TRBV29-1

CDR3 protein: CATSTPRRTDTQYF
clone size: NA
D gene: NA
V gene: TRBV15

CDR3 protein: CSVTVQAANTGELFF
clone size: NA
D gene: NA
V gene: TRBV29-1

CDR3 protein: CASSLAETPEAFF
clone size: NA
D gene: NA
V gene: TRBV11-2

CDR3 protein: CASSPRPGTDSYGYTF
clone size: NA
D gene: TRBD1
V gene: TRBV19

CDR3 protein: CSVGTGDAF
clone size: NA
D gene: TRBD1
V gene: TRBV29-1

CDR3 protein: CSVSEVGNEQFF
clone size: NA
D gene: NA
V gene: TRBV29-1

CDR3 protein: CSGRGPGETQYF
clone size: few
D gene: TRBD1
V gene: TRBV29-1

CDR3 protein: CSARDRDAQYF
clone size: few
D gene: TRBD1
V gene: TRBV20-1